These 20 T cell receptor beta chains were all obtained from the same sample, sequenced in a study of CD8+ T cells in alopecia areata. cDNA reverse transcribed from extracted RNA served as the sequencing template. Measured with immunoSEQ multiplex PCR; TCRdb has only the in-frame clones, and not every one. The sample contains approximately 180,000 clones, 53% of which appear only once. This sample's treatment: oral pan-JAK inhibitor, 5-10 mg twice daily. This sample comprised CD8+ T cells sorted from blood, obtained at week 24, from a patient treated with tofacitinib. All receptors derive from a human donor with alopecia areata.

The chain employs TRBV7-6 and TRBJ2-1; TRBD2 might be the D (5 bases). This CDR3 is built from 13 residues. The ends were cut back, 1 base at V and 7 bases at J, with 8 bases in the middle. Germline CDR1 is SGHVS and CDR2 is FNYEAQ. CDR3: CASSLGGWNEQFF. CDR3 in DNA: TGTGCCAGCAGCTTAGGAGGGTGGAATGAGCAGTTCTTC.

In nucleotides, the CDR3 is TGTGCCACCAGCACGGGACAGGGATTTTCACCCCTCCACTTT. It translates to CATSTGQGFSPLHF. The J gene is TRBJ1-6, the V gene TRBV15; 9 bases match TRBD1. J gave up 9 bases and V 4 bases, and 4 bases lay outside the gene matches. The germline CDR1 and CDR2 sequences are LNHNV and YYDKDF (reference sequence). The CDR3 spans 14 residues.

Of note for this clone: A read error may account for a junction end that differs from germline. The gene calls are TRBV11-2 and TRBJ2-2; possibly TRBD1 for D (6 bases). Germline loops: CDR1 SGHAT, CDR2 FQNNGV. This CDR3 is 15 amino acids long. The CDR3 sequence: CASSSPDSNTGELFF. DNA of the CDR3: TGTGCCAGCAGCTCACCGGACAGTAACACCGGGGAGTTGTTTTTT. Together with reference TRBV11-2 and TRBJ2-2, the CDR3 gives the full variable domain: EAGVAQSPRYKIIEKRQSVAFWCNPISGHATLYWYQQILGQGPKLLIQFQNNGVVDDSQLPKDRFSAERLKGVDSTLKIQPAKLEDSAVYLCASSSPDSNTGELFFGEGSRLTVL.

A few counts support this clone. The CDR3 reads CAWSPIQDTEAFF. The CDR3, as DNA: TGTGCCTGGAGTCCGATTCAGGACACTGAAGCTTTCTTT. The chain uses TRBV30 and TRBJ1-1; D is uncertain. Trimming pared 2 bases from V and 3 bases from J, leaving 10 bases between. The CDR3 has 13 amino acids. Germline assignment: CDR1 GTSNPN and CDR2 SVGIG (reference sequence).

This chain connects TRBV9 to TRBJ2-5, with D uncertain. The J call may be mistaken, given a closer DNA end match to TRBJ2-7. This CDR3 has 14 residues. Germline lookup yields CDR1 SGDLS and CDR2 YYNGEE. The CDR3 DNA is TGTGCCAGCAGCGTAACGGGTTCGTCCTACGAGCAGTACTTC. Translated: CASSVTGSSYEQYF.

This clone has just one count. J is TRBJ1-1 and V is TRBV10-3, with D unclear. Germline-derived CDR1 and CDR2 are ENHRY and SYGVKD. CDR3 length equals 11 residues. The ends were cut back, 8 bases at V and 2 bases at J, with 6 bases in the middle. The CDR3 loop is CAIGSNTEAFF. Here the CDR3 DNA reads TGTGCCATCGGGAGTAACACTGAAGCTTTCTTT.

V and J are TRBV30 and TRBJ1-1; perhaps TRBD1 as D (6 bases). The CDR3 length is 12 residues. V was cut by 0 bases and J by 9 bases, with 11 bases left in between. Per germline, CDR1 GTSNPN and CDR2 SVGIG (reference sequence). In DNA form, the CDR3 reads TGTGCCTGGAGTGTACCGGGGGCTCAAGCTTTCTTT. Its protein is CAWSVPGAQAFF.

This clone came up a few times. The chain joins TRBV10-2 to TRBJ2-1; perhaps TRBD1 as D (6 bases). The CDR3 runs to 16 residues. V was trimmed by 4 bases and J by 7 bases, leaving 20 bases between them. Germline V gene sequence: CDR1 WSHSY, CDR2 SAAADI. CDR3 DNA sequence: TGCGCCAGCAGTGTGGTGTTGGGACAAAGGAAGAATGAGCAGTTCTTC. This encodes CASSVVLGQRKNEQFF.

The rearrangement joins TRBV27 to TRBJ1-2, with D maybe TRBD1 (5 bases). CDR1 and CDR2 from the germline V gene are MNHEY and SMNVEV (reference sequence). V was cut by 0 bases and J by 5 bases, with 16 bases left in between. This CDR3 region has 16 residues. CDR3 bases: TGTGCCAGCAGTTTATCGTCCGGGGGAGGATTATATGGCTACACCTTC. This sequence encodes CASSLSSGGGLYGYTF.

This clone was seen a single time. J is TRBJ2-7 and V is TRBV11-2; tentative D call: TRBD1 (6 bases). The ends were cut back, 9 bases at V and 0 bases at J, with 9 bases in the middle. The V gene's germline CDR1 is SGHAT and CDR2 FQNNGV. The length of the CDR3 is 12 residues. DNA for the CDR3: TGTGCCAGTCGACAGGCCTCCTACGAGCAGTACTTC. Its translation: CASRQASYEQYF.

The rearrangement joins TRBV4-3 to TRBJ1-5; weak D call: TRBD1 (5 bases). The CDR3 runs to 14 residues. Trimming removed 1 base from V and 7 bases from J, with 11 bases in between. CDR1 LGHNA and CDR2 YSLEER come from the germline V gene. The CDR3 protein is CASSQGQGGQPQHF. In DNA form, the CDR3 reads TGCGCCAGCAGCCAAGGGCAGGGTGGACAGCCCCAGCATTTT.

This clone was recorded a few times. One end of the junction fails to match germline, which may point to a read error. The rearrangement uses TRBV2 and TRBJ1-4; D is ambiguous. CDR3 size: 15 residues. The germline CDR1 and CDR2 sequences are SNHLY and FYNNEI. Here the CDR3 DNA reads TGTGCCAGCATTGAAGTAGGTCAATCATACGAAAAACTGTTTTTT. Its protein product is CASIEVGQSYEKLFF. The variable domain in full, completed from reference TRBV2 and TRBJ1-4, reads EPEVTQTPSHQVTQMGQEVILRCVPISNHLYFYWYRQILGQKVEFLVSFYNNEISEKSEIFDDQFSVERPDGSNFTLKIRSTKLEDSAMYFCASIEVGQSYEKLFFGSGTQLSVL.

The rearrangement uses TRBV30 and TRBJ1-2; 9 positions agree with TRBD1. Germline V CDR1 and CDR2: GTSNPN, SVGIG (reference sequence). Trimming took 1 base from V and 5 from J; bases not matched to a gene: 8. This CDR3 has 15 residues. CDR3 protein: CAWSASIDRGYGYTF. CDR3 in DNA: TGTGCCTGGAGTGCCTCCATCGACAGGGGGTATGGCTACACCTTC.

The sample holds a few counts of this clone. The chain employs TRBV30 and TRBJ2-2, with no clear D. CDR1 GTSNPN and CDR2 SVGIG come from the germline V gene (reference sequence). The V end lost 1 base, the J end lost 6 bases, and 6 bases lay between the germline ends. The length of the CDR3 is 12 residues. The CDR3 coding sequence is TGTGCCTGGAGTGACGGGTCCGGGGAGCTGTTTTTT. Protein: CAWSDGSGELFF.

The chain combines TRBV5-4 with TRBJ1-2, with a tentative D call TRBD1 (5 bases). CDR1 is SGHNT, CDR2 YYREEE, per germline (reference sequence). Between the trimmed V and J ends, which lost 4 bases and 5 bases, there was a span of 12 bases. This CDR3 region has 13 residues. CDR3 residues: CASSRDGGYGYTF. CDR3 nucleotides: TGTGCCAGCAGCAGGGACGGGGGGTATGGCTACACCTTC.

The rearrangement links TRBV30 to TRBJ2-1; 13 positions agree with TRBD2. Germline V gives CDR1 GTSNPN, CDR2 SVGIG (reference sequence). This CDR3 has 16 amino acids. The trim removed 3 bases at V and 6 bases at J, leaving 8 bases unmatched. The CDR3, as DNA: TGTGCCTGGAGCGGACTAGCGGGAGCTCAGGGCAATGAGCAGTTCTTC. Translation gives CAWSGLAGAQGNEQFF.

This chain links TRBV6-5 with TRBJ1-1; D remains unclear. The V gene's germline CDR1 is MNHEY and CDR2 SVGAGI. CDR3 length equals 15 residues. V was trimmed by 7 bases and J by 0 bases, leaving 15 bases between them. The CDR3 region is CASTPFTQMNTEAFF. The CDR3 region has the DNA TGTGCCAGCACCCCGTTTACCCAAATGAACACTGAAGCTTTCTTT.

There are a few counts of this clone. The V gene is TRBV13, the J gene TRBJ1-1, with D hard to call. Germline CDR1 is PRHDT and CDR2 is FYEKMQ (reference sequence). V was pared by 0 bases and J by 6 bases, with 8 bases between. The CDR3 is 13 amino acids. The CDR3 loop reads CASSLGMSAEAFF. The CDR3 coding sequence is TGTGCCAGCAGCTTAGGGATGAGCGCTGAAGCTTTCTTT.

The chain combines TRBV7-3 with TRBJ2-1; D perhaps matches TRBD2 (6 bases). Trimming took off 5 bases at V and 10 bases at J, with 15 bases between the two ends. The CDR3 has 13 residues. The V gene's germline CDR1 is SGHTA and CDR2 FQGTGA. The CDR3 DNA reads TGTGCCAGCAGCCCCTCAGTGGGGGGAGAGCAGTTCTTC. Translating it yields CASSPSVGGEQFF.

The V and J genes are TRBV2 and TRBJ2-5; 11 bases map to TRBD1. The CDR3 totals 15 residues. V lost 7 bases, J lost 5 bases, and 9 bases stayed unmatched. CDR1 and CDR2 (germline): SNHLY, FYNNEI. The CDR3 here is CASMSGTGGLETQYF. The CDR3 DNA reads as TGTGCCAGCATGTCTGGGACAGGGGGTCTGGAGACCCAGTACTTC.